This TCR beta chain came from a study of T cell repertoires in cytomegalovirus infection. At the level of the study: Evidence of both CMV infection and a matching HLA type came from public TCR beta signatures.

One entry per CDR3 protein, called by TCRdb with MiXCR from the reads. Of about a million distinct CDR3 sequences in the sample, around 30% are singletons; the top ten hold more than 13%. With respect to this clonotype: Its antigen is still unknown. This may be a read error: a much more frequent sequence differs by one nucleotide.

Trimming cost V 1 base and J 0 bases, with 6 bases left between them. Germline V lookup: CDR1 SEHNR, CDR2 FQNEAQ (reference sequence). This CDR3 has 14 amino acids. Regarding the study as a whole: Accumulated public TCR beta family frequency recognized individuals carrying CMV together with the relevant HLA. There were HLA-C-restricted CMV-specific TCR beta clonotypes dominating the ex vivo response.

Sequences were derived from cultured CD8+ T cells from PBMCs, sampled from culture after CMV antigen stimulation. The receptor was derived from a human donor in good health (CMV status not recorded). Some clones in this sample may be carry-over from other donors' samples. The chain employs TRBV7-9 and TRBJ2-5; maybe TRBD1 (5 bases). The CDR3, as DNA: TGTGCCAGCAGCTTAGGACAGCACCAAGAGACCCAGTACTTC. It translates to CASSLGQHQETQYF.